What follows describes a single T cell receptor (beta chain). In its sample, this clone was seen a few times. Its antigen specificity is not known. The sample holds no much larger clone one base away, and base qualities are not on file. Libraries came from the immunoSEQ multiplex PCR assay. TCRdb retrieved this table from immuneACCESS and kept in-frame rearrangements only. Not all clones are present; in checked studies, unresolved V genes account for under half, and no reason is known for the remainder. Counted in this sample were around 110,000 clones; over 75% of them appeared once. The top ten clones comprise around 1.1% of the sample. From cysteine to phenylalanine, the CDR3 is 16 amino acids long. Solely the CDR3 DNA is kept, with 48 bases framed from the first base. From a lookup of the germline V gene (reference sequence), CDR1 and CDR2 are WNHNN and SYGVQD. V lost 5 bases and J lost 6 bases; the stretch between them is 23 bases long.

This specimen belongs to a study of control samples from healthy donors and cancer patients (dated by TCRdb to the early 2020s). This sequence originates from a woman between 45 and 65 years old with colorectal cancer. The sequencing input was PBMCs. Recombination linked TRBV10-1 to TRBJ2-7; the best D guess is TRBD2, with 6 bases matching. The nucleotide sequence reads as follows: TGCGCCAGCAGTCCAGAGACTAGTGCCGGTCCCCGCGAGCAGTACTTC. It codes for CASSPETSAGPREQYF.